A selection of T cell receptor beta chains follows, all from one sample in a study of cytomegalovirus exposure and HLA in healthy donors. Libraries were prepared by immunoSEQ multiplex PCR; TCRdb keeps only in-frame clonotypes and omits some of them. The sample has around 170,000 clones; approximately 79% are singletons. Material: PBMCs. These receptors were obtained from a woman between 40 and 55 years old in good health and CMV-seronegative. Each CDR3 is given without its conserved first and last residue.

j_call v_call cdr3_aa
TRBJ1-5 TRBV19 ASSQGQASNQPQH
TRBJ2-7 TRBV4-3 ASSQYPTGNEQY
TRBJ1-2 TRBV6-6 ASSPRWVNYGYT
TRBJ2-7 TRBV10-3 AISLSGRANNEQY
TRBJ1-1 TRBV5-1 ASSAEPGRNTEAF
TRBJ2-5 TRBV7-3 ASSLGGRGRRETQY
TRBJ1-1 TRBV25-1 ASSVSGYTEAF
TRBJ1-2 TRBV7-2 ASSWTRQGLSKGYT
TRBJ1-2 TRBV2 ASSEGVEGRRGGYT
TRBJ2-7 TRBV19 ASSIKGGTPYEQY
TRBJ1-6 TRBV5-4 ASSFNNRDPNSPLH